The clone carrying this T cell receptor (beta chain) was recorded once. Its antigen is currently unknown. As the CDR3 is not closed by the conserved phenylalanine or tryptophan, this likely results from a read error. Overall study results and limits: Tumor-infiltrating Treg TCR alpha and beta sequences overlapped most with tumor naive CD4+ T cells, then blood naive.

Trimming took 1 base from V and 5 from J, leaving 15 bases between them. This CDR3 region has 15 residues. The germline V gene has CDR1 SGHRS and CDR2 YFSETQ. One entry per CDR3 protein, called by TCRdb with MiXCR from the 5' RACE reads. The table has some 30,000 distinct CDR3 sequences, about 28% seen once; the top ten hold less than 4%. Naive CD4+ cells had CD25+ Tregs removed. The gene calls are TRBV5-1 and TRBJ2-5; tentative D call: TRBD1 (5 bases). Sequencing was performed on naive CD4+ T cells sorted from a lymph node. Subset in this sample: naive CD4+ T cells, CD4+CD45RA+CD25-. The TCR comes from a female donor with breast cancer. This chain's CDR3 is CASSLRGGVVETQYL. CDR3 nucleotides: TGCGCCAGCAGCTTGAGGGGTGGGGTTGTGGAGACCCAGTACCTC.